What follows are 28 T cell receptor beta chains derived from one specimen sequenced in a study of OX40 agonist ivuxolimab in advanced cancers. Profiling relied on immunoSEQ multiplex PCR, and the TCRdb table lists in-frame clones only, not all of them. The sample records about 90,000 clones, roughly 85% being singletons. The material was CD4+ or CD8+ T cells sorted from blood, obtained in a trial of the OX40 agonist ivuxolimab. The receptors originated from an adult with an advanced solid tumor such as melanoma, head and neck, liver or kidney cancer.

The chain joins TRBV10-3 to TRBJ2-7, with D perhaps matching TRBD2 (5 bases). Germline V gene data show CDR1 as ENHRY and CDR2 as SYGVKD. The CDR3 extends over 13 amino acids. Between the trimmed V and J ends, which lost 11 bases and 2 bases, there was a span of 16 bases. CDR3 protein: CAVRGTAAYEQYF. CDR3 sequence (DNA): TGTGCCGTACGGGGAACGGCCGCCTACGAGCAGTACTTC.

The V call is TRBV7-9, the J call TRBJ2-3; a weak D match, TRBD2 (6 bases). CDR1 and CDR2 from the germline V gene are SEHNR and FQNEAQ (reference sequence). Trimming took off 5 bases at V and 0 bases at J, with 12 bases between the two ends. CDR3 length: 15 amino acids. CDR3 loop: CASSAGTSSTDTQYF. CDR3 bases: TGTGCCAGCAGCGCCGGGACTTCTAGCACAGATACGCAGTATTTT.

This chain connects TRBV9 to TRBJ1-5; 7 bases are a match to TRBD1. V shed 6 bases and J 0 bases; nucleotides not matched to a gene: 6. This CDR3 region has 15 residues. Looked up from germline, CDR1 is SGDLS and CDR2 is YYNGEE. The CDR3 nucleotides are TGTGCCAGCACCTACAGGGGTCCTAGCAATCAGCCCCAGCATTTT. This sequence encodes CASTYRGPSNQPQHF. Full variable domain (missing parts from reference TRBV9 and TRBJ1-5): DSGVTQTPKHLITATGQRVTLRCSPRSGDLSVYWYQQSLDQGLQFLIQYYNGEERAKGNILERFSAQQFPDLHSELNLSSLELGDSALYFCASTYRGPSNQPQHFGDGTRLSIL.

The rearrangement joins TRBV19 to TRBJ1-5, with D perhaps TRBD1 (6 bases). Germline V gives CDR1 LNHDA, CDR2 SQIVND (reference sequence). CDR3 length equals 14 residues. Trimming pared 7 bases from V and 5 bases from J, leaving 15 bases between. CDR3 nucleotide sequence: TGTGCCAGTACCATGACAGGAACTTATCAGCCCCAGCATTTT. Residues: CASTMTGTYQPQHF.

The chain carries TRBV30 and TRBJ2-1; D is ambiguous. The V gene lost 4 bases and the J gene lost 3 bases, with 10 bases spanning the gap. The CDR3 runs 13 residues. Germline values: CDR1 GTSNPN, CDR2 SVGIG (reference sequence). CDR3 sequence (DNA): TGTGCCTGGACTACCCTCCGCTACAATGAGCAGTTCTTC. Protein sequence: CAWTTLRYNEQFF.

The chain employs TRBV30 and TRBJ2-7, with 8 bases fitting TRBD1. The CDR3 extends over 13 amino acids. The germline V gene encodes CDR1 GTSNPN and CDR2 SVGIG (reference sequence). V dropped 3 bases and J dropped 3; count of bases not matched to a gene: 4. The CDR3 DNA sequence: TGTGCCTGGAGGGCGGACAGGGACTACGAGCAGTACTTC. This sequence encodes CAWRADRDYEQYF.

V usage is TRBV6-1 and J usage is TRBJ2-3; 7 nucleotides match TRBD1. V trimming: 4 bases; J trimming: 3 bases; junction bases outside the gene matches: 1. The CDR3 extends over 13 amino acids. CDR1 MNHNS and CDR2 SASEGT come from the germline V gene. CDR3 sequence: CASSGQGTDTQYF. As DNA, the CDR3 is TGTGCCAGCAGTGGACAGGGAACAGATACGCAGTATTTT.

The table lists this clone with a count of one. V and J are TRBV10-3 and TRBJ1-1; 8 bases agree with TRBD1. V lost 10 bases to trimming and J lost 6 bases; unmatched junction nucleotides: 10. In germline, CDR1 is ENHRY, CDR2 SYGVKD. CDR3 length: 13 amino acids. The CDR3 nucleotides are TGTGCCACAGGGACAGGTCGGGTCGCTGAAGCTTTCTTT. Encoded protein: CATGTGRVAEAFF.

The chain couples TRBV6-4 to TRBJ2-1; possible D gene TRBD1, 5 bases. The length of the CDR3 is 13 residues. Germline-derived CDR1 and CDR2 are MRHNA and SNTAGT. Trimming left V 4 bases short and J 9 bases short, with 13 bases between. CDR3: CASSATREGEQFF. The CDR3 DNA reads TGTGCCAGCAGTGCGACCAGGGAAGGTGAGCAGTTCTTC.

This clone was counted between two and nine times. The chain combines TRBV29-1 with TRBJ1-1; D is perhaps TRBD1 (5 bases). Between the trimmed V and J ends, which lost 1 base and 6 bases, there was a span of 15 bases. Germline CDR1 reads SQVTM; CDR2 reads ANQGSEA. CDR3 length: 14 residues. The CDR3 is CSVEVSAGLAEAFF. Here the CDR3 DNA reads TGCAGCGTTGAAGTCTCAGCAGGGTTGGCTGAAGCTTTCTTT.

The chain uses TRBV7-8 and TRBJ1-5, with a possible D match to TRBD1 (5 bases). This CDR3 has 15 residues. V gave up 3 bases and J gave up 6 bases, with 15 bases separating them. Germline CDR1 and CDR2: SGHVS and FQNEAQ. The CDR3 loop is CASSFSGTAVQPQHF. The CDR3 region has the DNA TGTGCCAGCAGCTTCTCAGGGACCGCCGTTCAGCCCCAGCATTTT.

The chain uses TRBV6-6 and TRBJ2-5; D perhaps matches TRBD2 (5 bases). The V gene lost 8 bases and the J gene lost 5 bases, with 12 bases spanning the gap. The CDR3 runs to 12 residues. Looked up from germline, CDR1 is MNHNY and CDR2 is SVGAGI (reference sequence). The CDR3 bases are TGTGCCAGCGGGCGGGTTCGGGAGACCCAGTACTTC. Its translation is CASGRVRETQYF.

This chain links TRBV30 with TRBJ1-2, with TRBD1 matching over 10 bases. The CDR3 loop spans 12 amino acids. Germline-derived CDR1 and CDR2 are GTSNPN and SVGIG (reference sequence). J gave up 9 bases and V 4 bases, and 5 bases lay outside the gene matches. This CDR3 is CAWTDRGQSYTF. The CDR3 DNA reads TGTGCCTGGACTGACAGGGGGCAGAGCTACACCTTC.

This clone was observed a few times. CDR3 sequence (DNA): TGTGCCACCAGCAGAGCATCAAAGCGGGGAAGGCTGGAAAACATTCAGTACTTC. This gives the protein CATSRASKRGRLENIQYF. This sequence joins TRBV15 and TRBJ2-4, with 7 bases that match TRBD2. This CDR3 is 18 amino acids long. Germline V CDR1 and CDR2: LNHNV, YYDKDF (reference sequence). V was pared by 1 base and J by 5 bases, with 14 bases of the junction left unmatched.

The chain recombines TRBV15 with TRBJ1-6, with D perhaps matching TRBD1 (6 bases). Trimming took 0 bases from V and 6 from J, leaving 6 bases between them. CDR1 is LNHNV, CDR2 YYDKDF, per germline (reference sequence). This CDR3 contains 14 residues. CDR3 nucleotide sequence: TGTGCCACCAGCAGAGAACAGGGTAATTCACCCCTCCACTTT. The encoded protein is CATSREQGNSPLHF.

This chain joins TRBV5-6 and TRBJ2-3; tentative D call: TRBD1 (6 bases). Trimming cost V 4 bases and J 0 bases, with 12 bases left between them. This CDR3 has 15 amino acids. Germline values: CDR1 SGHDT, CDR2 YYEEEE. CDR3 loop: CASSGPQGSTDTQYF. The CDR3 DNA sequence: TGTGCCAGCAGCGGCCCGCAGGGGAGCACAGATACGCAGTATTTT.

This chain connects TRBV28 to TRBJ1-4; D is ambiguous. The CDR3 spans 16 residues. The V and J ends lost 1 base and 6 bases respectively, with 15 bases between them. The germline gives CDR1 MDHEN, CDR2 SYDVKM. This CDR3 reads CASSLSNLGWDEKLFF. For the CDR3, the DNA is TGTGCCAGCAGTTTATCGAACCTAGGATGGGATGAAAAACTGTTTTTT. Supplemented by reference TRBV28 and TRBJ1-4, the full variable domain reads DVKVTQSSRYLVKRTGEKVFLECVQDMDHENMFWYRQDPGLGLRLIYFSYDVKMKEKGDIPEGYSVSREKKERFSLILESASTNQTSMYLCASSLSNLGWDEKLFFGSGTQLSVL.

The chain recombines TRBV6-6 with TRBJ2-7; possibly TRBD2 for D (5 bases). The CDR3 contains 12 residues. Trimming cost V 8 bases and J 7 bases, with 15 bases left between them. Germline values: CDR1 MNHNY, CDR2 SVGAGI (reference sequence). This CDR3 reads CASRSVPGEQYF. The CDR3 coding sequence is TGTGCCAGCCGGTCGGTTCCGGGAGAGCAGTACTTC.

This clone was counted once. The chain joins TRBV28 to TRBJ2-3; the D is unclear. The germline gives CDR1 MDHEN, CDR2 SYDVKM. Deletions cut 5 bases from V and 0 bases from J, with 18 bases between. This CDR3 has 17 residues. The CDR3 sequence: CASSNLLSAPSTDTQYF. The CDR3 DNA reads as TGTGCCAGCAGTAACCTTTTATCGGCACCGAGCACAGATACGCAGTATTTT.

This clone was observed a few times. The chain employs TRBV28 and TRBJ2-7; no clear D. The germline gives CDR1 MDHEN, CDR2 SYDVKM. This CDR3 has 14 amino acids. V lost 6 bases to trimming and J lost 5 bases, with 17 bases between them. The CDR3, as DNA: TGTGCCAGCAGCCCTACAATAGACGGGCACGAGCAGTACTTC. This gives the protein CASSPTIDGHEQYF.

The chain couples TRBV2 to TRBJ1-2; D is unclear. V was shortened by 4 bases and J by 10 bases, with 10 bases between the two germline ends. This CDR3 is built from 11 residues. Germline CDR1 is SNHLY and CDR2 is FYNNEI. CDR3 residues: CASSAAWDYTF. The CDR3 DNA reads as TGTGCCAGCAGTGCAGCCTGGGACTACACCTTC.

The chain uses TRBV6-1 and TRBJ1-1; D gene ambiguous. Per germline, CDR1 MNHNS and CDR2 SASEGT. V shed 8 bases and J shed 5 bases, with 15 bases lying between them. This CDR3 spans 13 amino acids. The CDR3 here is CASAPRPATEAFF. The CDR3, as DNA: TGTGCCAGCGCTCCCCGGCCGGCTACTGAAGCTTTCTTT.

The CDR3 sequence is CAISESQGGASGANVLTF. In DNA form, the CDR3 reads TGTGCCATCAGTGAGTCCCAGGGAGGCGCCTCTGGGGCCAACGTCCTGACTTTC. This sequence joins TRBV10-3 and TRBJ2-6; the D gene is possibly TRBD2 (6 bases). The CDR3 length is 18 residues. The V and J ends lost 0 bases and 0 bases respectively, with 12 bases between them. The germline CDR1 and CDR2 sequences are ENHRY and SYGVKD.

The J gene is TRBJ1-2, the V gene TRBV4-3; no definite D call. This CDR3 is built from 15 residues. Trimming left V 1 base short and J 1 base short, with 10 bases between. The germline CDR1 and CDR2 sequences are LGHNA and YSLEER. CDR3: CASSQVQNINYGYTF. CDR3 DNA: TGCGCCAGCAGCCAAGTACAGAACATTAACTATGGCTACACCTTC.

The CDR3 sequence: CASSPPRGSFSSTDTQYF. The CDR3 nucleotides read TGTGCCAGCTCACCGCCCCGGGGCAGTTTCTCTAGCACAGATACGCAGTATTTT. This chain links TRBV18 with TRBJ2-3; D tentatively reads TRBD1 or TRBD2 (5 bases each). There are 18 residues in the CDR3. The germline V gene encodes CDR1 KGHSH and CDR2 LQKENI. Trimming took off 3 bases at V and 0 bases at J, with 19 bases between the two ends. The full variable domain, completed using reference TRBV18 and TRBJ2-3, is NAGVMQNPRHLVRRRGQEARLRCSPMKGHSHVYWYRQLPEEGLKFMVYLQKENIIDESGMPKERFSAEFPKEGPSILRIQQVVRGDSAAYFCASSPPRGSFSSTDTQYFGPGTRLTVL.

The J gene is TRBJ2-7, the V gene TRBV6-5; 7 nucleotides align to TRBD1. This CDR3 contains 14 residues. V shed 6 bases, J shed 3 bases, and the junction held 8 bases outside the gene matches. Germline V CDR1 and CDR2: MNHEY, SVGAGI. DNA of the CDR3: TGTGCCAGCAGGAGGGGACAGAGTCTCTACGAGCAGTACTTC. Translation: CASRRGQSLYEQYF.

The chain is built from TRBV15 and TRBJ1-3, with D possibly being TRBD1 (5 bases). Per germline, CDR1 LNHNV and CDR2 YYDKDF (reference sequence). V lost 0 bases and J lost 3, with 12 bases in between. CDR3 size: 16 residues. As DNA, the CDR3 is TGTGCCACCAGCAGAGAAGGGGCGAATATTGGAAACACCATATATTTT. It encodes CATSREGANIGNTIYF.

This rearrangement joins TRBV5-1 to TRBJ2-5, with 7 bases fitting TRBD2. The CDR3 totals 14 residues. V gave up 2 bases and J gave up 0 bases; unmatched junction bases: 1. Germline loops: CDR1 SGHRS, CDR2 YFSETQ. The CDR3 loop is CASSLGTNQETQYF. The CDR3 nucleotides are TGCGCCAGCAGCTTAGGGACTAACCAAGAGACCCAGTACTTC. Full variable domain (remainder filled in from reference TRBV5-1 and TRBJ2-5): KAGVTQTPRYLIKTRGQQVTLSCSPISGHRSVSWYQQTPGQGLQFLFEYFSETQRNKGNFPGRFSGRQFSNSRSEMNVSTLELGDSALYLCASSLGTNQETQYFGPGTRLLVL.